Sequencing of this TCR beta chain was carried out in a study of cytomegalovirus exposure and HLA in healthy donors. A note on this clone: Its antigen is still unknown.

The primer mix had 60 Vbeta and 13 Jbeta primers. Sequencing used immunoSEQ multiplex PCR; TCRdb keeps in-frame clones, though not all of them. Among 120,000 or so clones, roughly 76% were seen once, and the ten largest hold roughly 3.5%. Study-level findings and limits: Earlier results showed most TCR beta V segments being productive about 87% or about 30% of the time. Specificity for CMV antigens was confirmed in vitro for a few of the CMV-associated chains. Presence/absence analyses rested on an assumption that sequencing depth was roughly uniform across donors. Evidence from a later analysis indicated that most CMV-associated TCR beta chains looked HLA-restricted.

CDR1 is MNHEY and CDR2 is SVGAGI in the germline V gene. CDR3 size: 14 residues. Trimming took off 5 bases at V and 0 bases at J, with 11 bases between the two ends. The source of this sequence is a woman in her forties or fifties in good health and CMV-seronegative. This chain connects TRBV6-5 to TRBJ2-7, with a weak D call TRBD2 (6 bases). The sequenced sample was PBMCs. Here the CDR3 DNA reads TGTGCCAGCAGTCGGGACTCCAGCTCCTACGAGCAGTACTTC. It yields the protein CASSRDSSSYEQYF.